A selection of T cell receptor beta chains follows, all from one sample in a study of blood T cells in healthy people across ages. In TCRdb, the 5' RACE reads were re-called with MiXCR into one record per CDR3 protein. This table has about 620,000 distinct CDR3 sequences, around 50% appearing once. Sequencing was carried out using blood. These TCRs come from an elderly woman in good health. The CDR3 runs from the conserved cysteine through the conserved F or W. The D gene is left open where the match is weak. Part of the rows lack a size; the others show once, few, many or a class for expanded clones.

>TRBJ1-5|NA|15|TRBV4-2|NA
CASSQDVKSNQPQHF
TGTGCCAGCAGCCAAGATGTAAAAAGCAATCAGCCCCAGCATTTT
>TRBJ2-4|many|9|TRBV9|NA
CASRDIQYF
TGTGCCAGCAGGGACATTCAGTACTTC
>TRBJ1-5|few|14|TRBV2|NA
CASSDGGPNQPQHF
TGTGCCAGCAGTGATGGAGGGCCAAATCAGCCCCAGCATTTT
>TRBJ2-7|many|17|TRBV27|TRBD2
CASSPKWSSGSSYEQYF
TGTGCCAGCAGTCCTAAGTGGTCTAGCGGGAGCTCCTACGAGCAGTACTTC
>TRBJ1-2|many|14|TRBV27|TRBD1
CASSYRGDNYGYTF
TGTGCCAGCAGCTACAGGGGGGATAACTATGGCTACACCTTC
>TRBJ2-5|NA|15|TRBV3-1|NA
CASSQVIVGGETQYF
TGTGCCAGCAGCCAAGTCATAGTAGGGGGTGAGACCCAGTACTTC
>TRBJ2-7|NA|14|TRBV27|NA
CASSQGSSHYEQYF
TGTGCCAGCAGTCAAGGAAGCAGTCACTACGAGCAGTACTTC
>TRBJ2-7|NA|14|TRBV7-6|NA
CASSSWGGAYEQYF
TGTGCCAGCAGCTCCTGGGGAGGAGCCTACGAGCAGTACTTC
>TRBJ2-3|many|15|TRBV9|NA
CASSVMTEAGDTQYF
TGTGCCAGCAGCGTTATGACTGAAGCTGGAGATACGCAGTATTTT
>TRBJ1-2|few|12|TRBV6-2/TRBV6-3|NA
CASIGGDGGYTF
TGTGCCAGCATCGGGGGCGACGGTGGCTACACCTTC
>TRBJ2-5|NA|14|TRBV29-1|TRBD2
CSVLSGRANNEQYF
TGCAGCGTCCTTAGCGGGAGAGCTAACAATGAGCAGTACTTC
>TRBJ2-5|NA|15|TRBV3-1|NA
CASSPMVGIGETQYF
TGTGCCAGCAGCCCAATGGTCGGGATCGGGGAGACCCAGTACTTC
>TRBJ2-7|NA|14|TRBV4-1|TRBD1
CASSSRDREGEQYF
TGCGCCAGCAGCTCCCGGGACAGGGAGGGCGAGCAGTACTTC
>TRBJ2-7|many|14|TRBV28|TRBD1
CASSGTGTRYEQYF
TGTGCCAGCAGCGGGACAGGGACCCGCTACGAGCAGTACTTC